The 32 T cell receptor beta chains below all came from one sample that was sequenced in a study of T cell repertoires in cytomegalovirus infection. These receptors have no identified antigens. TCRdb re-derived calls from the reads in MiXCR, one entry per CDR3 protein. The sample contains some 940,000 distinct CDR3 sequences, roughly a third of which appear only once. Here the sequenced sample was cultured CD8+ T cells from PBMCs, taken from culture after CMV antigen stimulation. Every receptor here comes from a human donor in good health (CMV status not recorded). Some clones in this sample may be carry-over from other donors' samples.

This clonotype was seen ten or more times. The junction and the germline gene differ at one end; a read error may be behind it. The rearrangement uses TRBV19 and TRBJ2-3; 10 bases are shared with TRBD2. The CDR3 has 15 residues. Germline CDR1 reads LNHDA; CDR2 reads SQIVND (reference sequence). CDR3 amino acids: CASSILAGGTDTQYF. DNA of the CDR3: TGTGCCAGCAGTATTCTAGCGGGGGGCACAGATACGCAGTATTTT.

This clonotype was recorded once. This rearrangement joins TRBV27 to TRBJ2-7, with D perhaps matching TRBD2 (7 bases). V gave up 7 bases and J gave up 3 bases, with 10 bases separating them. CDR3 length: 12 residues. Germline lookup yields CDR1 MNHEY and CDR2 SMNVEV (reference sequence). The CDR3 loop reads CASIGGLYEQYF. CDR3 DNA: TGTGCCAGCATCGGGGGGCTCTACGAGCAGTACTTC.

This clonotype appeared many times. The chain combines TRBV7-8 with TRBJ2-3, with D possibly TRBD2 on 5 matching bases. The CDR3 is made up of 17 amino acids. In germline, CDR1 is SGHVS, CDR2 FQNEAQ. Trimming pared 1 base from V and 0 bases from J, leaving 14 bases between. This CDR3 reads CASSLGRAASSTDTQYF. The CDR3, as DNA: TGTGCCAGCAGCTTAGGGCGGGCGGCTTCTAGCACAGATACGCAGTATTTT.

In this sample, this clonotype turned up a few times. The chain employs TRBV7-9 and TRBJ2-7, with TRBD2 identical over 10 bases. The V and J ends lost 5 bases and 5 bases, in that order; junction bases with no gene match: 9. Germline values: CDR1 SEHNR, CDR2 FQNEAQ (reference sequence). The CDR3 is made up of 15 amino acids. The CDR3 nucleotides are TGTGCCAGCAGCCCCGAGCGGGGGGGCCTGGACGAGCAGTACGTC. Its protein is CASSPERGGLDEQYV.

The chain couples TRBV6-8 to TRBJ2-5; no clear D. Germline V CDR1 and CDR2: MNHGY, SAAAGT. The CDR3 extends over 14 amino acids. The V and J ends lost 6 bases and 0 bases respectively, with 11 bases between them. The CDR3 is CASRRGKYQETQYF. The CDR3 DNA follows: TGTGCCAGCAGGCGCGGAAAGTACCAAGAGACCCAGTACTTC.

The chain combines TRBV12-3 or TRBV12-4 with TRBJ2-1, with TRBD1 as a possible D gene (5 bases). The CDR3 sequence is 12 residues long. Trimming took off 6 bases at V and 7 bases at J, with 10 bases between the two ends. This CDR3 is CASRPAGNEQFF. CDR3 sequence (DNA): TGTGCCAGCAGGCCAGCAGGGAATGAGCAGTTCTTC.

The CDR3 DNA sequence: TGTGCCAGCAGCGATCGAGCAGGGGGTAAACAAGAGACCCAGTACTTC. This translates into CASSDRAGGKQETQYF. The chain carries TRBV9 and TRBJ2-5, with 7 bases identical to TRBD1. V shed 3 bases and J 2 bases; nucleotides not matched to a gene: 10. The CDR3 length is 16 residues. The germline V gene has CDR1 SGDLS and CDR2 YYNGEE.

This clonotype turned up a few times. J is TRBJ2-3 and V is TRBV4-3; unclear D gene. The ends were cut back, 1 base at V and 2 bases at J, with 16 bases in the middle. Germline V gene lookup returns CDR1 LGHNA and CDR2 YSLEER. The CDR3 totals 17 residues. The CDR3 sequence is CASSQVRLSGVTDTQYF. Here the CDR3 DNA reads TGCGCCAGCAGCCAAGTAAGGCTAAGTGGGGTCACAGATACGCAGTATTTT.

This clonotype was observed a handful of times. The chain links TRBV11-3 to TRBJ2-1; tentative D call: TRBD1 (6 bases). The CDR3 consists of 15 residues. Germline V gene sequence: CDR1 SGHNT, CDR2 YENEEA. V shed 5 bases and J shed 0 bases, with 11 bases lying between them. The chain's CDR3 is CASSLQGDSYNEQFF. The CDR3 nucleotides read TGTGCCAGCAGCCTACAGGGTGACTCCTACAATGAGCAGTTCTTC.

This clonotype was found a few times. The chain uses TRBV27 and TRBJ1-5; TRBD1 agrees at 9 bases. The germline V gene encodes CDR1 MNHEY and CDR2 SMNVEV (reference sequence). Germline trimming cut 7 bases from V and 2 bases from J; bases unmatched to any gene: 12. This CDR3 region has 17 residues. The chain's CDR3 is CASTSLGTGFRNQPQHF. DNA for the CDR3: TGTGCCAGCACCTCCCTTGGGACAGGGTTTCGCAATCAGCCCCAGCATTTT.

This clonotype was seen a handful of times. The chain carries TRBV6-2 or TRBV6-3 and TRBJ2-3; D gene unclear. This CDR3 contains 15 residues. V was clipped by 5 bases and J by 3 bases, with 15 bases between them. Germline V gives CDR1 MNHEY, CDR2 SVGEGT. CDR3 sequence: CASSPAGSRTDTQYF. The CDR3, as DNA: TGTGCCAGCAGTCCGGCCGGGTCCAGAACAGATACGCAGTATTTT.

The genes are TRBV7-9 and TRBJ1-1; 8 nucleotides match TRBD1. CDR1 is SEHNR and CDR2 is FQNEAQ in the germline V gene (reference sequence). There are 14 residues in the CDR3. The V and J ends lost 0 bases and 4 bases, in that order; junction bases with no gene match: 1. The CDR3, as DNA: TGTGCCAGCAGCTTAGCGACAGGGGCCACTGAAGCTTTCTTT. Encoded protein: CASSLATGATEAFF.

This clonotype has just a few counts. The J gene is TRBJ1-5, the V gene TRBV5-6; no definite D call. Germline V gene data show CDR1 as SGHDT and CDR2 as YYEEEE. The germline V and J ends were trimmed by 4 bases and 0 bases, with 8 bases remaining between them. The CDR3 totals 14 residues. The DNA for the CDR3 is TGTGCCAGCAGCGGCGGGAGTAGCAATCAGCCCCAGCATTTT. Amino acids: CASSGGSSNQPQHF.

The J gene is TRBJ2-3, the V gene TRBV11-2, with 7 bases matching TRBD1. Per the germline V gene, CDR1 is SGHAT and CDR2 is FQNNGV. The CDR3 contains 17 residues. With 5 bases clipped from V and 2 bases from J, the junction kept 13 bases outside the gene matches. CDR3 in DNA: TGTGCCAGCAGCATCCCGTTTGGACAGGAAAACACAGATACGCAGTATTTT. Translation gives CASSIPFGQENTDTQYF.

This chain connects TRBV19 to TRBJ2-4, with TRBD1 identical over 8 bases. Per the germline V gene, CDR1 is LNHDA and CDR2 is SQIVND (reference sequence). The CDR3 covers 14 residues. Losses at the gene ends were 6 bases for V and 2 bases for J; bases not matched to a gene: 3. This CDR3 is CASSRDRTKNIQYF. The CDR3 bases are TGTGCCAGTAGCCGGGACAGGACCAAAAACATTCAGTACTTC. The full variable domain, rest sourced from reference TRBV19 and TRBJ2-4, is DGGITQSPKYLFRKEGQNVTLSCEQNLNHDAMYWYRQDPGQGLRLIYYSQIVNDFQKGDIAEGYSVSREKKESFPLTVTSAQKNPTAFYLCASSRDRTKNIQYFGAGTRLSVL.

V usage is TRBV5-1 and J usage is TRBJ2-7; TRBD1 matches at 10 bases. The CDR3 has 15 residues. Trimming removed 4 bases from V and 1 base from J; junction bases left unmatched: 5. Germline lookup yields CDR1 SGHRS and CDR2 YFSETQ. CDR3 protein: CASSVLDRGSYEQYF. In DNA form, the CDR3 reads TGCGCCAGCAGCGTCCTGGACAGGGGGTCCTACGAGCAGTACTTC.

J is TRBJ2-5 and V is TRBV25-1; D might be TRBD2 (5 bases). Trimming left V 7 bases short and J 0 bases short, with 15 bases between. The CDR3 loop spans 15 amino acids. Germline V gene data show CDR1 as MGHDK and CDR2 as SYGVNS. For the CDR3, the DNA is TGTGCCAGCACCGAGGGAGCCTCGTACCAAGAGACCCAGTACTTC. Protein: CASTEGASYQETQYF.

This clonotype has a count of ten or more. An end of the junction differs from the germline gene, which may be a read error. This chain joins TRBV27 and TRBJ1-5; unclear D gene. The germline CDR1 and CDR2 sequences are MNHEY and SMNVEV (reference sequence). There are 14 residues in the CDR3. CDR3: CASSLSGLGQPQHF. The CDR3 DNA is TGTGCCAGCAGCTTATCCGGGTTGGGGCAGCCCCAGCATTTT.

This clonotype was seen only a few times. This chain links TRBV7-9 with TRBJ2-7; D gene ambiguous. The germline V gene has CDR1 SEHNR and CDR2 FQNEAQ (reference sequence). The CDR3 has 15 amino acids. The ends were cut back, 1 base at V and 0 bases at J, with 10 bases in the middle. This chain's CDR3 is CASSLEGPASYEQYF. CDR3 coding DNA: TGTGCCAGCAGCTTAGAAGGGCCCGCCTCCTACGAGCAGTACTTC.

This clonotype was counted at least ten times. The J gene is TRBJ1-1, the V gene TRBV7-8, with TRBD1 matching over 12 bases. CDR1 is SGHVS and CDR2 is FQNEAQ in the germline V gene. Trimming cost V 3 bases and J 7 bases; bases outside gene matches: 6. The CDR3 sequence is 15 residues long. CDR3 nucleotides: TGTGCCAGCAGCTTTCCCGGGACAGGGGGCATTGAAGCTTTCTTT. Amino acid sequence: CASSFPGTGGIEAFF.

Many counts were recorded for this clonotype. CDR3 nucleotide sequence: TGTGCCAGCAGCCGCTCCCCGGCTAGGAGCGAAGAGACCCAGTACTTC. This sequence encodes CASSRSPARSEETQYF. This sequence joins TRBV7-9 and TRBJ2-5; D uncertain. The CDR3 is made up of 16 amino acids. Germline CDR1 and CDR2: SEHNR and FQNEAQ (reference sequence). Trimming left V 5 bases short and J 3 bases short, with 19 bases between.

J is TRBJ2-2 and V is TRBV24-1; D possibly corresponds to TRBD1 (6 bases). V was trimmed by 1 base and J by 5 bases, leaving 13 bases between them. The CDR3 runs to 16 residues. CDR1 KGHDR and CDR2 SFDVKD come from the germline V gene. CDR3 sequence: CATSDLRLQGTGELFF. The DNA for the CDR3 is TGTGCCACCAGTGATTTAAGACTTCAGGGGACCGGGGAGCTGTTTTTT.

There are a few counts of this clonotype. The chain employs TRBV6-5 and TRBJ2-1; 11 nucleotides align to TRBD2. CDR1 is MNHEY, CDR2 SVGAGI, per germline. Germline trimming cut 5 bases from V and 1 base from J; bases unmatched to any gene: 4. The CDR3 has 16 amino acids. CDR3 DNA sequence: TGTGCCAGCAGTGCCACTAGCGGGGGTTCCTACAATGAGCAGTTCTTC. This encodes CASSATSGGSYNEQFF.

The sample holds a few counts of this clonotype. The chain is built from TRBV12-5 and TRBJ1-1; D is uncertain. V was cut by 7 bases and J by 1 base, with 10 bases left in between. This CDR3 comprises 13 residues. Germline V gives CDR1 LGHNT, CDR2 FRNRAP. CDR3 nucleotide sequence: TGTGCTAGTGTTTTTGAGGGGAACACTGAAGCTTTCTTT. It is translated as CASVFEGNTEAFF.

This clonotype was observed a few times. V gene TRBV12-3 or TRBV12-4 combines with J gene TRBJ2-7; D is tentatively TRBD1 or TRBD2 (6 bases each). This CDR3 spans 13 amino acids. The V end lost 3 bases, the J end lost 7 bases, and 13 bases lay between the germline ends. CDR3 sequence (DNA): TGTGCCAGCAGTTTCACACAGGGAGGAGAGCAGTACTTC. Translation: CASSFTQGGEQYF.

This clonotype has ten or more counts. V gene TRBV6-6 combines with J gene TRBJ2-5; TRBD2 might be the D (5 bases). CDR3 length: 12 amino acids. Germline CDR1 reads MNHNY; CDR2 reads SVGAGI (reference sequence). With 10 bases removed from V and 10 bases from J, the gap between germline ends came to 19 bases. The CDR3 DNA sequence: TGTGCCATCCCTTCCCAGCGGTGCGACCAGTACTTC. Its translation: CAIPSQRCDQYF.

This clonotype was picked up a small number of times. This chain uses TRBV7-2 with TRBJ2-5, with unresolved D. Germline V gene data show CDR1 as SGHTA and CDR2 as FQGNSA. The CDR3 is 14 amino acids. V lost 1 base, J lost 1 base, and 7 bases lay in between. The CDR3 DNA sequence: TGTGCCAGCAGCTTAGAGGAGTTCCAAGAGACCCAGTACTTC. This codes for CASSLEEFQETQYF.

This clonotype was recorded many times. The V call is TRBV7-8, the J call TRBJ2-5; weak D call: TRBD1 (6 bases). Germline CDR1 SGHVS, CDR2 FQNEAQ. The CDR3 spans 18 residues. Trimming pared 4 bases from V and 1 base from J, leaving 22 bases between. CDR3 sequence reads: CASSYLIRRGGSQETQYF. CDR3 sequence (DNA): TGTGCCAGCAGCTACCTGATTCGAAGAGGGGGATCCCAAGAGACCCAGTACTTC. Together with reference TRBV7-8 and TRBJ2-5, the CDR3 gives the full variable domain: GAGVSQSPRYKVAKRGQDVALRCDPISGHVSLFWYQQALGQGPEFLTYFQNEAQLDKSGLPSDRFFAERPEGSVSTLKIQRTQQEDSAVYLCASSYLIRRGGSQETQYFGPGTRLLVL.

Turning to this clonotype: This may be a read error, as it is one base from a much larger clone. The chain recombines TRBV7-8 with TRBJ1-5; no clear D gene. The CDR3 extends over 15 amino acids. Germline loops: CDR1 SGHVS, CDR2 FQNEAQ. With 8 bases removed from V and 7 bases from J, the gap between germline ends came to 21 bases. The CDR3 DNA reads TGTGCCAGCGGCTCGGTGATGACTCCTGGGCAGCCCCAGCATTTT. This codes for CASGSVMTPGQPQHF.

The sample holds a few counts of this clonotype. The chain is built from TRBV6-2 or TRBV6-3 and TRBJ1-2; D may be TRBD1 (6 bases). This CDR3 has 14 residues. Trimming removed 6 bases from V and 4 bases from J, with 15 bases in between. CDR1 and CDR2 from the germline V gene are MNHEY and SVGEGT. As DNA, the CDR3 is TGTGCCAGCAGACACAGGGAAGCGATCTATGGCTACACCTTC. The encoded protein is CASRHREAIYGYTF.

The V and J genes are TRBV20-1 and TRBJ2-1; D is ambiguous. The CDR3 loop spans 12 amino acids. With 0 bases removed from V and 8 bases from J, the gap between germline ends came to 8 bases. CDR1 DFQATT and CDR2 SNEGSKA come from the germline V gene (reference sequence). CDR3 sequence: CSARDSLDEQFF. In DNA form, the CDR3 reads TGCAGTGCTAGAGATAGTCTGGATGAGCAGTTCTTC.

V is TRBV27 and J is TRBJ2-7; either TRBD1 or TRBD2 may supply D (5 bases each). This CDR3 has 14 residues. The germline V gene has CDR1 MNHEY and CDR2 SMNVEV (reference sequence). With 3 bases removed from V and 5 bases from J, the gap between germline ends came to 14 bases. CDR3: CASSLLGTRHEQYF. For the CDR3, the DNA is TGTGCCAGCAGTTTGCTGGGGACGCGGCACGAGCAGTACTTC.